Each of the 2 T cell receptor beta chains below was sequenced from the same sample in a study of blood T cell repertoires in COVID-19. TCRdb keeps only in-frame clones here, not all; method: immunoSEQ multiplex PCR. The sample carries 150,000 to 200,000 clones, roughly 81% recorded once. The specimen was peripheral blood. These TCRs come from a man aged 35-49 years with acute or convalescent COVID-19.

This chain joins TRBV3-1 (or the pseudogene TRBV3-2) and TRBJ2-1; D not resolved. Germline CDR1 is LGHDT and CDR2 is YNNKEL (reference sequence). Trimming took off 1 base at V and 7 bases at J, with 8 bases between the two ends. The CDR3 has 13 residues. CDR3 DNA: TGTGCCAGCAGCCAAGCAACAGCAAATGAGCAGTTCTTC. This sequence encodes CASSQATANEQFF.

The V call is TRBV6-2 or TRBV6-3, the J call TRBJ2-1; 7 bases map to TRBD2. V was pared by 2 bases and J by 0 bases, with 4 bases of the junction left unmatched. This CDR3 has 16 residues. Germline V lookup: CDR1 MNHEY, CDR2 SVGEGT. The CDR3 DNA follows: TGTGCCAGCAGTTACGGCGGGGGATTCTCCTACAATGAGCAGTTCTTC. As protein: CASSYGGGFSYNEQFF.